This TCR beta chain emerged from a study of CD8+ T cells in alopecia areata. This CDR3 is built from 15 residues. Germline V gene lookup returns CDR1 SGHTA and CDR2 FQGNSA. V gave up 3 bases and J gave up 3 bases, with 12 bases separating them. RNA extraction and reverse transcription yielded cDNA as sequencing template. Sequencing was performed with immunoSEQ multiplex PCR; in TCRdb, only in-frame clones are kept and a portion is missing. The table records approximately 300,000 clones, roughly 64% of them present only once. This clone was detected only a few times. Specified treatment: oral pan-JAK inhibitor, 5-10 mg twice daily.

The receptor was isolated from a human donor with alopecia areata. The starting material was CD4+ T cells sorted from blood, obtained at week 24, from a patient treated with tofacitinib. The rearrangement links TRBV7-2 to TRBJ1-5; no clear D. CDR3 in DNA: TGTGCCAGCAGCTTGTACGGGATCCTCAATCAGCCCCAGCATTTT. It is translated as CASSLYGILNQPQHF.